This is a list of T cell receptor beta chains from one sample in a study of shared clonotypes between healthy human individuals. TCRdb keeps only in-frame clones here, not all; method: immunoSEQ multiplex PCR. The repertoire holds 2 million to 3 million clones, 90% to 95% seen once, with over 0.12% in the top ten. Sample: naive CD4+ T cells sorted from blood. These receptor sequences come from a man younger than 35 in good health. Both conserved end residues are part of each CDR3. A D gene is named only where the DNA matches it firmly. Size tells how often a clone was seen (once, few, many) or the class of an expanded clone, and some rows leave it out.

v_gene,abundance,j_gene,d_gene,CDR3aa,CDR3nt
TRBV5-1,NA,TRBJ2-7,NA,CASSRTPSYEQYF,TGCGCCAGCAGTCGGACACCCTCCTACGAGCAGTACTTC
TRBV11-2,NA,TRBJ1-3,NA,CASSLVGSGNTIYF,TGTGCCAGCAGCTTGGTCGGCTCTGGAAACACCATATATTTT
TRBV29-1,NA,TRBJ1-2,NA,CSVEDYGYTF,TGCAGCGTTGAGGACTATGGCTACACCTTC
TRBV5-1,NA,TRBJ2-7,NA,CASSFMTAAQGYEQYF,TGCGCCAGCAGCTTCATGACGGCTGCTCAGGGCTACGAGCAGTACTTC
TRBV19,NA,TRBJ1-2,NA,CASMPPYIGGGYGYTF,TGTGCCAGTATGCCCCCTTACATCGGAGGTGGCTATGGCTACACCTTC
TRBV5-3,NA,TRBJ1-2,NA,CAVLYGYTF,TGTGCCGTCCTCTATGGCTACACCTTC
TRBV27,NA,TRBJ2-5,NA,CASSFRVGWTQYF,TGTGCCAGCAGTTTCAGGGTAGGGTGGACCCAGTACTTC
TRBV6-1,NA,TRBJ2-7,TRBD1,CASKPGQGYEQYF,TGTGCCAGCAAACCGGGACAGGGCTACGAGCAGTACTTC
TRBV18,NA,TRBJ2-3,NA,CASSPPVYADTQYF,TGTGCCAGCTCACCTCCGGTATATGCAGATACGCAGTATTTT
TRBV11-3,NA,TRBJ2-2,NA,CASKDRDAGELFF,TGTGCCAGCAAGGACAGAGACGCCGGGGAGCTGTTTTTT
TRBV18,NA,TRBJ1-3,NA,CASSPPGVGNTIYF,TGTGCCAGCTCACCACCAGGCGTTGGAAACACCATATATTTT
TRBV27,few,TRBJ1-2,NA,CASSPATGFGGYTF,TGTGCCAGCAGTCCGGCTACAGGGTTCGGGGGCTACACCTTC
TRBV30,NA,TRBJ2-1,TRBD2,CAWSRTSGAYNEQFF,TGTGCCTGGAGTCGGACTAGCGGGGCCTACAATGAGCAGTTCTTC
TRBV29-1,NA,TRBJ1-1,NA,CSVVRAMNTEAFF,TGCAGCGTTGTTCGGGCAATGAACACTGAAGCTTTCTTT
TRBV19,NA,TRBJ2-7,NA,CASSIETGASGEQYF,TGTGCCAGTAGTATAGAAACGGGAGCCTCGGGCGAGCAGTACTTC
TRBV11-1,NA,TRBJ2-7,NA,CASSSPSDEQYF,TGTGCCAGCAGCTCCCCTAGTGACGAGCAGTACTTC
TRBV13,NA,TRBJ2-7,NA,CASSLDWTSYEQYF,TGTGCCAGCAGCTTAGACTGGACCTCCTACGAGCAGTACTTC
TRBV6-4,NA,TRBJ2-1,TRBD2,CASSAIAGGHTYNEQFF,TGTGCCAGCAGCGCCATAGCGGGGGGCCACACCTACAATGAGCAGTTCTTC
TRBV5-1,NA,TRBJ2-5,NA,CASSRVLGDGGGELGETQYF,TGCGCCAGCAGCCGGGTCCTGGGAGATGGGGGCGGAGAACTTGGAGAGACCCAGTACTTC
TRBV5-8,NA,TRBJ2-7,NA,CASSFILRTYEQYF,TGTGCCAGCAGCTTTATCCTGAGAACCTACGAGCAGTACTTC
TRBV28,NA,TRBJ2-7,NA,CASSLGGSSYEQYF,TGTGCCAGCAGTTTAGGCGGGTCCTCCTACGAGCAGTACTTC
TRBV19,NA,TRBJ1-5,NA,CASTLGPTGRQPQHF,TGTGCCAGTACCCTGGGACCCACCGGCCGTCAGCCCCAGCATTTT
TRBV27,NA,TRBJ2-2,NA,CASSLMVTNTGELFF,TGTGCCAGCAGTTTAATGGTTACGAACACCGGGGAGCTGTTTTTT
TRBV19,NA,TRBJ2-1,NA,CATAKAGSYNEQFF,TGTGCCACCGCCAAAGCTGGTTCCTACAATGAGCAGTTCTTC
TRBV20-1,NA,TRBJ2-1,NA,CSALTAEQFF,TGCAGTGCTTTGACGGCTGAGCAGTTCTTC
TRBV28,NA,TRBJ1-1,NA,CASQFNGGGGTEAFF,TGTGCCAGCCAATTCAACGGGGGGGGAGGTACTGAAGCTTTCTTT
TRBV4-3,NA,TRBJ1-5,NA,CASSQEVQTGSNQPQHF,TGCGCCAGCAGCCAAGAGGTTCAGACAGGTAGCAATCAGCCCCAGCATTTT
TRBV2,NA,TRBJ1-5,NA,CASSEAGDPYQPQHF,TGTGCCAGCAGTGAAGCCGGGGACCCATATCAGCCCCAGCATTTT
TRBV13,NA,TRBJ2-1,NA,CASSLGGTSYNEQFF,TGTGCCAGCAGCTTAGGAGGGACATCCTACAATGAGCAGTTCTTC
TRBV10-3,NA,TRBJ1-5,NA,CAISESPANQPQHF,TGTGCCATCAGTGAGTCCCCTGCAAATCAGCCCCAGCATTTT
TRBV20-1,once,TRBJ2-3,NA,CSSRITDTQYF,TGCAGTAGCCGGATCACAGATACGCAGTATTTT
TRBV29-1,few,TRBJ2-5,TRBD1,CSDIQGDQETQYF,TGCAGCGACATACAGGGGGACCAAGAGACCCAGTACTTC
TRBV11-1,NA,TRBJ1-4,NA,CASSSRTTHEKLFF,TGTGCCAGCAGCTCCCGGACCACACATGAAAAACTGTTTTTT
TRBV19,NA,TRBJ2-1,TRBD1,CASSISRGMGEQFF,TGTGCCAGTAGTATAAGCAGGGGGATGGGGGAGCAGTTCTTC
TRBV7-8,NA,TRBJ1-5,NA,CASSYEHSNQPQHF,TGTGCCAGCAGCTATGAGCATAGCAATCAGCCCCAGCATTTT
TRBV6-1,NA,TRBJ2-7,NA,CASWTALQYEQYF,TGTGCCAGCTGGACAGCCCTACAGTACGAGCAGTACTTC
TRBV10-2,NA,TRBJ2-3,TRBD1,CASSEPRRDRGTDTQYF,TGCGCCAGCAGTGAGCCCCGCCGGGACAGGGGCACAGATACGCAGTATTTT
TRBV5-1,NA,TRBJ1-4,NA,CASSLGQGREKLFF,TGCGCCAGCAGCTTAGGGCAGGGTAGGGAAAAACTGTTTTTT
TRBV11-2,NA,TRBJ2-2,TRBD2,CASSFEAGVHTGELFF,TGTGCCAGCAGCTTCGAAGCGGGAGTCCACACCGGGGAGCTGTTTTTT
TRBV4-1,NA,TRBJ2-2,TRBD2,CASRRDSGGTGELFF,TGCGCCAGCAGAAGGGATAGCGGGGGTACCGGGGAGCTGTTTTTT
TRBV11-3,NA,TRBJ2-5,NA,CASSQNRETQYF,TGTGCCAGCAGCCAGAATAGGGAGACCCAGTACTTC
TRBV7-7,once,TRBJ2-5,NA,CASSQGAQETQYF,TGTGCTAGCAGCCAGGGAGCTCAAGAGACCCAGTACTTC
TRBV2,NA,TRBJ1-6,NA,CASGQEVRALVF,TGTGCCAGCGGGCAGGAGGTTCGAGCTTTGGTCTTT
TRBV4-3,NA,TRBJ1-2,NA,CASSQGSDNYGYTF,TGCGCCAGCAGCCAAGGGTCGGATAACTATGGCTACACCTTC
TRBV7-9,NA,TRBJ2-3,TRBD1,CASSSGTGTDTQYF,TGTGCCAGCAGCTCCGGGACAGGGACAGATACGCAGTATTTT
TRBV19,NA,TRBJ1-5,TRBD1,CASSTGGTASNQPQHF,TGTGCCAGTAGTACGGGGGGGACAGCTAGCAATCAGCCCCAGCATTTT
TRBV30,NA,TRBJ2-7,NA,CARHKGSSYEQYF,TGTGCCCGCCATAAGGGCAGCTCCTACGAGCAGTACTTC
TRBV5-1,NA,TRBJ2-7,TRBD1,CPGPGQEASEQYF,TGCCCCGGTCCGGGACAGGAGGCGTCCGAGCAGTACTTC
TRBV30,NA,TRBJ1-6,NA,CAWSVRGGVMRSYNSPLHF,TGTGCCTGGAGTGTACGGGGAGGTGTGATGCGCTCCTATAATTCACCCCTCCACTTT
TRBV6-5,NA,TRBJ2-3,NA,CASSTGLVPNTQYF,TGTGCCAGCAGCACGGGGTTAGTGCCAAATACGCAGTATTTT
TRBV28,NA,TRBJ1-2,NA,CASSSETLGGYTF,TGTGCCAGCAGCTCCGAGACTTTGGGGGGCTACACCTTC
TRBV6-5,NA,TRBJ1-2,NA,CASSSGTNYGYTF,TGTGCCAGCAGTTCGGGTACTAACTATGGCTACACCTTC
TRBV7-6,NA,TRBJ2-2,TRBD2,CASSLELAGVGGELFF,TGTGCCAGCAGCTTAGAGCTAGCGGGAGTCGGCGGGGAGCTGTTTTTT
TRBV11-2,NA,TRBJ1-6,NA,CASSRNNSPLHF,TGTGCCAGCAGCCGAAATAATTCACCCCTCCACTTT
TRBV29-1,NA,TRBJ2-7,TRBD2,CSVEDLGGDEQYF,TGCAGCGTTGAAGATCTCGGGGGGGACGAGCAGTACTTC